This T cell receptor (beta chain) was found in a study of shared clonotypes between healthy human individuals. Naive-designated CD8 cells lacked CD45RO, were positively enriched for CCR7, and omitted terminally differentiated effector memory CD45RA+ cells. The table came from immunoSEQ multiplex PCR; TCRdb's copy has only in-frame clones and leaves some out. The data contain about 820,000 clones, around 93% of them singletons. Sequencing input: naive CD8+ T cells sorted from blood. This TCR was sampled from a man aged 25 to 40 in good health.

This CDR3 reads CAWNLGSEYEQYF. CDR3 nucleotide sequence: TGTGCCTGGAATTTGGGGTCCGAGTACGAGCAGTACTTC. V usage is TRBV30 and J usage is TRBJ2-7; no reliable D call. The CDR3 contains 13 residues. Trimming took 4 bases from V and 4 from J, leaving 14 bases between them. Germline values: CDR1 GTSNPN, CDR2 SVGIG (reference sequence).